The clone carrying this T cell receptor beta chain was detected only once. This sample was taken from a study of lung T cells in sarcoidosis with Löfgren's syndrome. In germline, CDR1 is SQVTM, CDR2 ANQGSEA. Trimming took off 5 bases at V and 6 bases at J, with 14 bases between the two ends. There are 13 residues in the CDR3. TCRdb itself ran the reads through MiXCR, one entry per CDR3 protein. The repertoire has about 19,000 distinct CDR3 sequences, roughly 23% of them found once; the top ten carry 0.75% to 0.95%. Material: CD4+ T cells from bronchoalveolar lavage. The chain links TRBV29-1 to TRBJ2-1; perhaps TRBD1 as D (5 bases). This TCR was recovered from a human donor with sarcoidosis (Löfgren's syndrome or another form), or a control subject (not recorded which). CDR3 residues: CSVKIWGGNEQFF. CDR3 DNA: TGCAGCGTTAAGATATGGGGCGGCAATGAGCAGTTCTTC.